Each of the 13 T cell receptor beta chains below was sequenced from the same sample in a study of OX40 agonist ivuxolimab in advanced cancers. The protocol was immunoSEQ multiplex PCR, while the TCRdb copy is restricted to in-frame clones and leaves out a portion. The profile shows about 71,000 clones, about 81% of them singletons. Sequences were derived from CD4+ or CD8+ T cells sorted from blood, sampled in a trial of the OX40 agonist ivuxolimab. These receptor sequences come from an adult with an advanced solid tumor such as melanoma, head and neck, liver or kidney cancer.

This chain uses TRBV4-2 with TRBJ1-2; no clear D gene. Between the trimmed V and J ends, which lost 0 bases and 8 bases, there was a span of 10 bases. The CDR3 totals 13 residues. Germline V gene lookup returns CDR1 LGHNA and CDR2 YNFKEQ. CDR3 amino acids: CASSQDLSEGYTF. The CDR3 nucleotides read TGTGCCAGCAGCCAAGATCTTAGCGAGGGCTACACCTTC.

The chain employs TRBV19 and TRBJ1-5; the match to TRBD1 covers 7 bases. V shed 5 bases and J 2 bases; nucleotides not matched to a gene: 9. The CDR3 runs to 16 residues. Germline V gene sequence: CDR1 LNHDA, CDR2 SQIVND (reference sequence). The CDR3 sequence: CASSAHRGVGNQPQHF. The CDR3 nucleotides read TGTGCCAGTAGTGCCCACAGGGGTGTCGGCAATCAGCCCCAGCATTTT. Full variable domain (remainder filled in from reference TRBV19 and TRBJ1-5): DGGITQSPKYLFRKEGQNVTLSCEQNLNHDAMYWYRQDPGQGLRLIYYSQIVNDFQKGDIAEGYSVSREKKESFPLTVTSAQKNPTAFYLCASSAHRGVGNQPQHFGDGTRLSIL.

This clone was counted a few times. This chain's CDR3 is CASSTTGTNLYGYTF. CDR3 DNA sequence: TGTGCCAGCTCTACGACAGGGACGAACCTCTATGGCTACACCTTC. The rearrangement links TRBV6-1 to TRBJ1-2, with 7 bases fitting TRBD1. The CDR3 extends over 15 amino acids. V lost 8 bases, J lost 4 bases, and 13 bases stayed unmatched. The germline gives CDR1 MNHNS, CDR2 SASEGT.

The genes are TRBV27 and TRBJ2-2; 7 nucleotides agree with TRBD1. Germline V gene data show CDR1 as MNHEY and CDR2 as SMNVEV (reference sequence). The CDR3 has 13 amino acids. Trimming cost V 6 bases and J 5 bases; bases outside gene matches: 3. CDR3 in amino acids: CASSLTGTGELFF. The CDR3 coding sequence is TGTGCCAGCAGCCTGACAGGGACCGGGGAGCTGTTTTTT.

This sequence joins TRBV10-1 and TRBJ2-2; a possible D gene is TRBD2 (5 bases). The CDR3 extends over 13 amino acids. The germline gives CDR1 WNHNN, CDR2 SYGVQD (reference sequence). V lost 3 bases and J lost 6, with 8 bases in between. CDR3 sequence: CASSDRDPGELFF. In DNA form, the CDR3 reads TGCGCCAGCAGTGACCGGGATCCCGGGGAGCTGTTTTTT.

CDR3 residues: CASSQSTDTQYF. For the CDR3, the DNA is TGTGCCAGCAGCCAGAGCACAGATACGCAGTATTTT. This chain links TRBV5-4 with TRBJ2-3; D is unclear. Germline CDR1 is SGHNT and CDR2 is YYREEE (reference sequence). V shed 4 bases and J shed 0 bases, with 3 bases lying between them. The CDR3 runs to 12 residues.

The chain has TRBV6-6 and TRBJ2-7, with D uncertain. The V end lost 6 bases, the J end lost 0 bases, and 12 bases lay between the germline ends. The CDR3 runs to 14 residues. Germline V lookup: CDR1 MNHNY, CDR2 SVGAGI (reference sequence). The CDR3 bases are TGTGCCAGCAGAAGAACAGCGTCCTCCTACGAGCAGTACTTC. Protein product: CASRRTASSYEQYF.

The rearrangement uses TRBV19 and TRBJ2-7, with TRBD1 identical over 8 bases. V shed 3 bases and J 0 bases; nucleotides not matched to a gene: 4. Germline values: CDR1 LNHDA, CDR2 SQIVND (reference sequence). This CDR3 has 15 residues. The CDR3 region is CASSIGTGNSYEQYF. The CDR3 nucleotides are TGTGCCAGTAGTATCGGGACAGGCAACTCCTACGAGCAGTACTTC.

The V and J genes are TRBV5-1 and TRBJ2-7; a possible D gene is TRBD1 (5 bases). CDR1 and CDR2 from the germline V gene are SGHRS and YFSETQ. V lost 2 bases and J lost 6, with 9 bases in between. The CDR3 has 12 amino acids. The CDR3, as DNA: TGCGCCAGCAGCTTTCAGGGATCCGAGCAGTACTTC. This translates into CASSFQGSEQYF. The full variable domain, with the rest looked up from reference TRBV5-1 and TRBJ2-7, is KAGVTQTPRYLIKTRGQQVTLSCSPISGHRSVSWYQQTPGQGLQFLFEYFSETQRNKGNFPGRFSGRQFSNSRSEMNVSTLELGDSALYLCASSFQGSEQYFGPGTRLTVT.

The chain couples TRBV19 to TRBJ1-5; TRBD1 is a possible D gene (5 bases). The CDR3 has 14 residues. Trimming took off 3 bases at V and 6 bases at J, with 12 bases between the two ends. The germline V gene encodes CDR1 LNHDA and CDR2 SQIVND (reference sequence). CDR3 sequence (DNA): TGTGCCAGTAGTATTTCAGGGACCAGTCAGCCCCAGCATTTT. Translated, it gives CASSISGTSQPQHF.

The CDR3, as DNA: TGCGCCAGCAGCCTCCAGGTGTTAGCGGGATCCTACAATGAGCAGTTCTTC. Amino acids: CASSLQVLAGSYNEQFF. The V and J genes are TRBV4-1 and TRBJ2-1, with 8 bases that match TRBD2. Trimming took 4 bases from V and 1 from J; bases not matched to a gene: 9. CDR1 and CDR2 (germline): MGHRA, YSYEKL. The CDR3 is 17 amino acids.

The chain carries TRBV6-1 and TRBJ2-3, with 8 bases fitting TRBD2. Looked up from germline, CDR1 is MNHNS and CDR2 is SASEGT. The CDR3 is made up of 16 amino acids. The ends lost 0 bases at V and 2 bases at J; junction bases unmatched: 4. The CDR3 region has the DNA TGTGCCAGCAGTGAAGCGCGGCGGGGGGTCACAGATACGCAGTATTTT. Its protein product is CASSEARRGVTDTQYF.

Here the CDR3 reads CASSQVGLAGPQETQYF. CDR3 coding DNA: TGTGCCAGCAGCCAAGTGGGACTAGCGGGCCCACAAGAGACCCAGTACTTC. This chain joins TRBV4-2 and TRBJ2-5, with TRBD2 identical over 12 bases. Germline V lookup: CDR1 LGHNA, CDR2 YNFKEQ. The CDR3 runs 17 residues. Trimming cost V 1 base and J 2 bases; bases outside gene matches: 5.